This TCR beta chain was found in a study of early T cells in non-severe SARS-CoV-2 infection. Study-wide results and limits: Lookups in VDJdb leaned toward anti-spike CD8 responses and missed private and CD4 specificities.

CDR3 length equals 13 residues. The V gene end was trimmed by 5 bases and the J gene end by 5 bases; junction bases not matched to a gene: 5. A few counts support this clonotype. The antigen is undetermined. TCRdb used MiXCR to reprocess the 5' RACE reads, holding one entry per CDR3 protein. Of fewer than 130,000 distinct CDR3 sequences detected, roughly 12% appear once; the ten largest clones hold 3.8%. The J gene is TRBJ2-5, the V gene TRBV12-3 or TRBV12-4; the match to TRBD1 covers 7 bases. Sequences were derived from whole blood, sampled at baseline. The TCR originated in an adult who was a healthcare worker with PCR-confirmed SARS-CoV-2 infection or an uninfected control (not recorded which). The CDR3 sequence is CASSLGQLETQYF. In DNA, the CDR3 is TGTGCCAGCAGTCTGGGACAGCTGGAGACCCAGTACTTC.